The 2 T cell receptor beta chains presented below share a single source sample, sequenced in a study of control samples from healthy donors and cancer patients. Generated by immunoSEQ multiplex PCR, the TCRdb table keeps only in-frame clones and is missing some. Recorded here are under 200,000 clones; the top ten clones represent less than 2.5%. The specimen was blood. These receptors all stem from a woman in her 30s in good health.

The gene calls are TRBV24-1 and TRBJ1-2; no firm D call. Between the trimmed V and J ends, which lost 2 bases and 2 bases, there was a span of 14 bases. The CDR3 sequence is 16 residues long. Germline CDR1 reads KGHDR; CDR2 reads SFDVKD. This chain's CDR3 is CATSDSHPTVNYGYTF. CDR3 sequence (DNA): TGTGCCACCAGTGATTCCCACCCGACGGTGAACTATGGCTACACCTTC.

V is TRBV24-1 and J is TRBJ1-5, with 10 bases identical to TRBD1. V shed 4 bases and J 2 bases; nucleotides not matched to a gene: 13. From germline, CDR1 is KGHDR and CDR2 SFDVKD. The length of the CDR3 is 19 residues. The CDR3 loop is CATSETIGTGDGGNQPQHF. CDR3 nucleotides: TGTGCCACCAGTGAAACTATCGGGACAGGGGATGGAGGCAATCAGCCCCAGCATTTT.